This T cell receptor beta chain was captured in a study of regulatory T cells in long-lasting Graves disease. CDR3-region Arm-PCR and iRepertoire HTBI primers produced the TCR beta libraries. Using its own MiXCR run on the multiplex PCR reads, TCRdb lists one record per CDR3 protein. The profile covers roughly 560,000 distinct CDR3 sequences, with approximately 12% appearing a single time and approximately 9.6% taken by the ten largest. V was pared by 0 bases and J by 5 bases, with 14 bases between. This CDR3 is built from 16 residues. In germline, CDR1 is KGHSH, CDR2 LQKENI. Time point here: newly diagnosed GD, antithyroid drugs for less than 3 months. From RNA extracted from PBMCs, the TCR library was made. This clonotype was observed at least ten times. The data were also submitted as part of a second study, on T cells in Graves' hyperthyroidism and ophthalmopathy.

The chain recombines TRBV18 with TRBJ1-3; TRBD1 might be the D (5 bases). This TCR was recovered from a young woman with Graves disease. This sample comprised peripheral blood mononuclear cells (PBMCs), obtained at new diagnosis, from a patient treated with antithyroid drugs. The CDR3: CASSPPLTDGRNTIYF. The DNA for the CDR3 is TGTGCCAGCTCACCACCGTTGACAGACGGTAGAAACACCATATATTTT.